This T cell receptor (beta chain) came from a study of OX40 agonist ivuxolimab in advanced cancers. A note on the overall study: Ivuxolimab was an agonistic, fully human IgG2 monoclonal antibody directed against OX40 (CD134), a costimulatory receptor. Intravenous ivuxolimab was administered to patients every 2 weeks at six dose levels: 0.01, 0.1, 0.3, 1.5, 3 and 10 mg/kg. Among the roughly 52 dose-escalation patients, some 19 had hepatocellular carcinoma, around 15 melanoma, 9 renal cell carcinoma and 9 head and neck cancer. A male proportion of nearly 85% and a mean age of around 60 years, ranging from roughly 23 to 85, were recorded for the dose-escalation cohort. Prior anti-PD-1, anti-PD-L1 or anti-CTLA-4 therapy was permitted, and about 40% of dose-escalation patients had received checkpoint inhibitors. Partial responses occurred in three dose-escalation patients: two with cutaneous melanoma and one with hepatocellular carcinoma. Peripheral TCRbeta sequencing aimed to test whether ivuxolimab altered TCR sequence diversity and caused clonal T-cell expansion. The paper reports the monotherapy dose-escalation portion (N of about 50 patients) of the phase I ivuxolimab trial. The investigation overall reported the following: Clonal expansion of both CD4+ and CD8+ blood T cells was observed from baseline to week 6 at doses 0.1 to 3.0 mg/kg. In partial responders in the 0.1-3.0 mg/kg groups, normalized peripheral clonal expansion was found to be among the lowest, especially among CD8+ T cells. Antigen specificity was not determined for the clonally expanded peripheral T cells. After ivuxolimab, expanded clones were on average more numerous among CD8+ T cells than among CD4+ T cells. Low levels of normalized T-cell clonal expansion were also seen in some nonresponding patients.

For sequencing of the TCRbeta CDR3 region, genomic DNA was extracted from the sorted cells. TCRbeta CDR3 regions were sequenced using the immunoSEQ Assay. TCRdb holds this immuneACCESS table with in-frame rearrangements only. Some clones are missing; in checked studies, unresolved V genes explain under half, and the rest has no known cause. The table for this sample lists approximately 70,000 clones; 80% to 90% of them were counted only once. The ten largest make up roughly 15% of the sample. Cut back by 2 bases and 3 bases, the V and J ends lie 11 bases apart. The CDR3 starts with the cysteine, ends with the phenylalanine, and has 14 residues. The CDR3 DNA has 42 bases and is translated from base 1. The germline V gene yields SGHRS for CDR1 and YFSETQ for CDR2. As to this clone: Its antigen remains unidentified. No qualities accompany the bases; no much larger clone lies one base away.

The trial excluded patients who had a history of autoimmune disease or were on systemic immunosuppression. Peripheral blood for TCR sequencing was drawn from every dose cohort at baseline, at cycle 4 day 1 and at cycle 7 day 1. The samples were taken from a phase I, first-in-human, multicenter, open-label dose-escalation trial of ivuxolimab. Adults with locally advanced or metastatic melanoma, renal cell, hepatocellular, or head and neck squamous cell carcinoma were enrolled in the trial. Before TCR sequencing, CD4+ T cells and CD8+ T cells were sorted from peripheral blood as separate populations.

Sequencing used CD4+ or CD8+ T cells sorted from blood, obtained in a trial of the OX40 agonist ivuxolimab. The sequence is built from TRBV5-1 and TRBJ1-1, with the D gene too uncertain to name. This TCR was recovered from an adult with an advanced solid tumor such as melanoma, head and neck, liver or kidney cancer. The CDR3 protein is CASSLGGDDTEAFF. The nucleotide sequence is TGCGCCAGCAGCTTAGGTGGGGATGACACTGAAGCTTTCTTT.